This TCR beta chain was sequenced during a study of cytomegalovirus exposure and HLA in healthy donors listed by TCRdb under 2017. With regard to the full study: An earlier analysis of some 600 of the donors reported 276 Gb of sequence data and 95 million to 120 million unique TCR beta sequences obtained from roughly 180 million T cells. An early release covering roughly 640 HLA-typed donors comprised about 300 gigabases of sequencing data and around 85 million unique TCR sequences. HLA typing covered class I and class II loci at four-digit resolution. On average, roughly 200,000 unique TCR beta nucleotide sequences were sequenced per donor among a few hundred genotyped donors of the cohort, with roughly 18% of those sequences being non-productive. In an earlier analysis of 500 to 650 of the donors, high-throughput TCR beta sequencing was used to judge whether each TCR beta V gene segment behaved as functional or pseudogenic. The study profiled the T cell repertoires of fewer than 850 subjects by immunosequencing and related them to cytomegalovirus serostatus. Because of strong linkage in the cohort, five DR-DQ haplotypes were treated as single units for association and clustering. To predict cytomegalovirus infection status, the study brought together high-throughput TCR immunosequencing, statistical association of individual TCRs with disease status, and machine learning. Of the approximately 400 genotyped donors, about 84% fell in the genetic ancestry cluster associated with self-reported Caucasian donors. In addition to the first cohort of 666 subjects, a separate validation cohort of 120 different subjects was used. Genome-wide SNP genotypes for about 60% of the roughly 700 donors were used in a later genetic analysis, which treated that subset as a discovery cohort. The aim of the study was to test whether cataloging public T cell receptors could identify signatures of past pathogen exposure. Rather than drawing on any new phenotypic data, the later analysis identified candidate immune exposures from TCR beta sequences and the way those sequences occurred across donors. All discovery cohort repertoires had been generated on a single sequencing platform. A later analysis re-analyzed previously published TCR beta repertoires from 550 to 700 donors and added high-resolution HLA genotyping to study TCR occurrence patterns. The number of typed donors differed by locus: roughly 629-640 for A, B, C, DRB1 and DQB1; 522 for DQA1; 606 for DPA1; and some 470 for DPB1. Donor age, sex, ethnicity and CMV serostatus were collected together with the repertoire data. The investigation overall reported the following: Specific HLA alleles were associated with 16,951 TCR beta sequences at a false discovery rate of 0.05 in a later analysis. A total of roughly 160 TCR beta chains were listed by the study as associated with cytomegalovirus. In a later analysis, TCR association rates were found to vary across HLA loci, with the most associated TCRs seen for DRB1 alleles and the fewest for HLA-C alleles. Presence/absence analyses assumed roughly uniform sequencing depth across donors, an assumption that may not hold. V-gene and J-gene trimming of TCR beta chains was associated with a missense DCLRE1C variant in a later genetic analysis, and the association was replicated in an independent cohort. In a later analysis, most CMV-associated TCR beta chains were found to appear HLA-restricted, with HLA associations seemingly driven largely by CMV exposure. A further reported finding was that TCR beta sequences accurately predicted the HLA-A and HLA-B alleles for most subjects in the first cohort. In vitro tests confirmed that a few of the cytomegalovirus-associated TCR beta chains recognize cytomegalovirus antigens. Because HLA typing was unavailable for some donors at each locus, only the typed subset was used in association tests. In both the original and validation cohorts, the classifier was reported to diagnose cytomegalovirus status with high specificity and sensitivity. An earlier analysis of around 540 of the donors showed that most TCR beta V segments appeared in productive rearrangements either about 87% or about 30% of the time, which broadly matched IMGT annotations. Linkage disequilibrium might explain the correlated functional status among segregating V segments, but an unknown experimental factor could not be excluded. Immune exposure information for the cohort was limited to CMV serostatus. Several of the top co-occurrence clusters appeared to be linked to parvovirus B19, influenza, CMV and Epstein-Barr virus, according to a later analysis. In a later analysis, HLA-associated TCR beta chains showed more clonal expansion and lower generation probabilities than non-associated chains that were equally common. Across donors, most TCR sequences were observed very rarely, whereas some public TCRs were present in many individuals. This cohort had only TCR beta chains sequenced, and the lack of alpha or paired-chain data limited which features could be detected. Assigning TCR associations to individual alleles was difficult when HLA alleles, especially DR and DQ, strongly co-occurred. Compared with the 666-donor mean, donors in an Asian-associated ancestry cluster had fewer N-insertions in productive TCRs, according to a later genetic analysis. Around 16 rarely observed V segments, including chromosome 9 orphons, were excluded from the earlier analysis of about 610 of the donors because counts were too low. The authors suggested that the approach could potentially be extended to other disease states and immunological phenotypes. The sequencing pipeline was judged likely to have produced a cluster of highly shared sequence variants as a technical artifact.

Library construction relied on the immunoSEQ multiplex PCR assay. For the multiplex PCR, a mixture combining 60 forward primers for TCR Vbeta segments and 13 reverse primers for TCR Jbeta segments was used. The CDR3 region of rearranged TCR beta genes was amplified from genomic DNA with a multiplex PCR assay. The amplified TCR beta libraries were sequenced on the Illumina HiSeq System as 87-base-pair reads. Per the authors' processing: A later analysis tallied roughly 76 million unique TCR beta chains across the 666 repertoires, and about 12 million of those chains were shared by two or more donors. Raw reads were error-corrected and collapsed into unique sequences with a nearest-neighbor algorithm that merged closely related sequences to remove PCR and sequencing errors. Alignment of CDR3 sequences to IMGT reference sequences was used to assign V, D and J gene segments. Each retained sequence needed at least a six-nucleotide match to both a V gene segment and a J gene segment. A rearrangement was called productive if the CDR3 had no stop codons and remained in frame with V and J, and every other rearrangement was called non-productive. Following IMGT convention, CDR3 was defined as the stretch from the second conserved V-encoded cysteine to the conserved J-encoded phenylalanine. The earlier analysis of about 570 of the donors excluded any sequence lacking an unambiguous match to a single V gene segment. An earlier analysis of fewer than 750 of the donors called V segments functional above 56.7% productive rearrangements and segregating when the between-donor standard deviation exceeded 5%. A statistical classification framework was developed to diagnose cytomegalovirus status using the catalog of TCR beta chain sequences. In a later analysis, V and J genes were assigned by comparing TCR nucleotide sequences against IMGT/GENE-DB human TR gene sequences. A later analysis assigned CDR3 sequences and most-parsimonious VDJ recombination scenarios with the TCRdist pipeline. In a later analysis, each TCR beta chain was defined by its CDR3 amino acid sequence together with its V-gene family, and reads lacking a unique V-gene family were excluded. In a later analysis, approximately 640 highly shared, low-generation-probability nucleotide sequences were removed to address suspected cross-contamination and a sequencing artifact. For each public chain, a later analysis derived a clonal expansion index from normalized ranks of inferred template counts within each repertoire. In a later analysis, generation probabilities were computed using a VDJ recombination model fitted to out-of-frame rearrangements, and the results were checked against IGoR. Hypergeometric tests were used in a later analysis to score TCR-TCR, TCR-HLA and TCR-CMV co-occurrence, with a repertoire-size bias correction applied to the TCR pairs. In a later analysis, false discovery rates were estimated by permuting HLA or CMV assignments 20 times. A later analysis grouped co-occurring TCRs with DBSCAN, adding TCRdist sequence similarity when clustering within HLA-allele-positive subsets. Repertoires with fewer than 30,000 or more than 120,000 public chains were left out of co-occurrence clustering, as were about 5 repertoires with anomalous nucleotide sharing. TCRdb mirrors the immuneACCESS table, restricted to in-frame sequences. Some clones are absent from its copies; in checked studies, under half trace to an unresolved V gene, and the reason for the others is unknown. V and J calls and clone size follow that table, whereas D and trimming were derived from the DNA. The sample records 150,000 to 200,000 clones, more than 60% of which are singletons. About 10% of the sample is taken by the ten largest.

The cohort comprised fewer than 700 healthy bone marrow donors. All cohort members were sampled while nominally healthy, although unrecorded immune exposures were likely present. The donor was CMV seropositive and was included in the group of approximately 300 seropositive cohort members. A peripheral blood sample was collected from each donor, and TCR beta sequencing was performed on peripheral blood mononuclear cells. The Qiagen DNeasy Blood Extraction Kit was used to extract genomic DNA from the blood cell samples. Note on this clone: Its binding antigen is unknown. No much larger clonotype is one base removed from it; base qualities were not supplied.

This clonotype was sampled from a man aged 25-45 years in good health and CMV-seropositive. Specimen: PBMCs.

The CDR3 region reads CASSPTRGAEGTFF. The sequenced DNA: TGTGCCAGCAGCCCAACCAGGGGCGCCGAGGGAACTTTCTTT. The chain uses TRBV14 and TRBJ1-1, and TRBD1 may be the D gene, going by 6 matching bases. From the cysteine up to the phenylalanine, the CDR3 has a length of 14 residues. Only the CDR3 region is kept as DNA, spanning 42 bases read in frame from base 1. CDR1 SGHDN and CDR2 FVKESK were looked up in the germline V gene. At the junction V is shortened by 4 bases and J by 12 bases, with 21 bases in between.